Presented here are 16 T cell receptor beta chains from one specimen sequenced in a study of graft-versus-host responses after intestinal transplantation. Antigens of these TCRs are unknown. Data came from immunoSEQ multiplex PCR; TCRdb stores just in-frame clones and leaves some out. The sample holds roughly 89,000 clones, around 90% seen once. The sample in question was unstimulated CD4+ T cells sorted from spleen or lymph node cells, obtained before intestinal transplant. The source is a human donor who received an intestinal transplant.

The CDR3 bases are TGTGCCTGGCTGAGAAGCGGGGCTACGAACACCGGGGAGCTGTTTTTT. Residues: CAWLRSGATNTGELFF. The chain links TRBV30 to TRBJ2-2; 7 bases agree with TRBD2. Germline CDR1 and CDR2: GTSNPN and SVGIG (reference sequence). Trimming removed 5 bases from V and 0 bases from J; junction bases left unmatched: 9. This CDR3 is built from 16 residues. The full variable domain, rest sourced from reference TRBV30 and TRBJ2-2, is SQTIHQWPATLVQPVGSPLSLECTVEGTSNPNLYWYRQAAGRGLQLLFYSVGIGQISSEVPQNLSASRPQDRQFILSSKKLLLSDSGFYLCAWLRSGATNTGELFFGEGSRLTVL.

The chain has TRBV11-3 and TRBJ1-3; D is unclear. Trimming shortened V by 4 bases and J by 0 bases, and 10 bases separated the two germline ends. The CDR3 has 15 residues. From germline, CDR1 is SGHNT and CDR2 YENEEA. The chain's CDR3 is CASSSDWSSGNTIYF. CDR3 in DNA: TGTGCCAGCAGCTCCGACTGGAGCTCTGGAAACACCATATATTTT.

The rearrangement joins TRBV7-2 to TRBJ2-5; the D gene is possibly TRBD1 (5 bases). CDR1 and CDR2 from the germline V gene are SGHTA and FQGNSA. There are 14 residues in the CDR3. Deletions cut 0 bases from V and 5 bases from J, with 10 bases between. CDR3 bases: TGTGCCAGCAGCTTAGCAGGAGCAGGGGAGACCCAGTACTTC. It yields the protein CASSLAGAGETQYF.

This clone appeared once. This sequence joins TRBV11-3 and TRBJ2-6, with D possibly TRBD1 on 8 matching bases. The germline gives CDR1 SGHNT, CDR2 YENEEA. Between the trimmed V and J ends, which lost 5 bases and 0 bases, there was a span of 14 bases. The CDR3 spans 17 residues. CDR3 protein: CASSPTGGGSGANVLTF. CDR3 sequence (DNA): TGTGCCAGCAGCCCCACAGGGGGGGGCTCTGGGGCCAACGTCCTGACTTTC.

The chain carries TRBV18 and TRBJ1-1; 8 nucleotides agree with TRBD1. This CDR3 spans 15 amino acids. The V and J ends lost 6 bases and 5 bases, in that order; junction bases with no gene match: 11. CDR1 is KGHSH, CDR2 LQKENI, per germline. The CDR3, as DNA: TGTGCCAGCTCCCCAATCCAGGGGGCAGAGACTGAAGCTTTCTTT. Translating gives CASSPIQGAETEAFF.

This chain links TRBV29-1 with TRBJ2-2; TRBD1 agrees at 11 bases. The CDR3 sequence is 15 residues long. Unmatched junction bases numbered 6, after V lost 6 bases and J lost 3 bases. Germline loops: CDR1 SQVTM, CDR2 ANQGSEA. In DNA, the CDR3 is TGCAGCGTATCCGGGACAGGGGGGTACACCGGGGAGCTGTTTTTT. As protein: CSVSGTGGYTGELFF.

J is TRBJ1-2 and V is TRBV6-4, with no clear D. This CDR3 is 13 amino acids long. The germline V gene encodes CDR1 MRHNA and CDR2 SNTAGT. V shed 0 bases and J shed 4 bases, with 6 bases lying between them. The CDR3 loop is CASSDSGGYGYTF. CDR3 DNA sequence: TGTGCCAGCAGTGACTCAGGCGGCTATGGCTACACCTTC.

This clone appeared once. The genes are TRBV30 and TRBJ1-5, with D maybe TRBD1 (5 bases). CDR3 length: 14 amino acids. CDR1 is GTSNPN, CDR2 SVGIG, per germline (reference sequence). Trimming shortened V by 8 bases and J by 0 bases, and 14 bases separated the two germline ends. CDR3: CAVNRKNSNQPQHF. CDR3 bases: TGTGCCGTCAACAGGAAAAATAGCAATCAGCCCCAGCATTTT.

The chain carries TRBV4-2 and TRBJ2-3; 10 bases align to TRBD2. The CDR3 covers 16 residues. V lost 6 bases and J lost 8; bases outside the gene matches: 14. The germline V gene has CDR1 LGHNA and CDR2 YNFKEQ. The CDR3, as DNA: TGTGCCAGCAGTCTCCCCTATAGCGGGGGGAAGAGTACGCAGTATTTT. It specifies CASSLPYSGGKSTQYF.

The V gene is TRBV7-2, the J gene TRBJ2-2; no clear D. The V end lost 4 bases, the J end lost 2 bases, and 5 bases lay between the germline ends. This CDR3 is 13 amino acids long. Per germline, CDR1 SGHTA and CDR2 FQGNSA. The CDR3 coding sequence is TGTGCCAGCAGCTCCCTAAACACCGGGGAGCTGTTTTTT. Amino acids: CASSSLNTGELFF. Filled out from reference TRBV7-2 and TRBJ2-2, the complete variable domain reads GAGVSQSPSNKVTEKGKDVELRCDPISGHTALYWYRQSLGQGLEFLIYFQGNSAPDKSGLPSDRFSAERTGGSVSTLTIQRTQQEDSAVYLCASSSLNTGELFFGEGSRLTVL.

The V and J genes are TRBV27 and TRBJ2-7; D is perhaps TRBD1 (8 bases). Germline V CDR1 and CDR2: MNHEY, SMNVEV (reference sequence). CDR3 length: 17 amino acids. V dropped 2 bases and J dropped 0 bases, with 17 bases sitting between them. The CDR3 spells CASSLAGDRRSSYEQYF. The CDR3 DNA reads TGTGCCAGCAGTTTAGCGGGGGACAGGAGAAGCTCCTACGAGCAGTACTTC.

The genes are TRBV6-5 and TRBJ2-2, with D perhaps TRBD1 (6 bases). V lost 5 bases to trimming and J lost 4 bases, with 8 bases between them. Germline CDR1 is MNHEY and CDR2 is SVGAGI. The CDR3 contains 13 residues. The chain's CDR3 is CASSRQVTGELFF. CDR3 in DNA: TGTGCCAGCAGTCGACAGGTCACCGGGGAGCTGTTTTTT.

The chain combines TRBV7-9 with TRBJ2-5, with D hard to call. V dropped 2 bases and J dropped 4 bases, with 5 bases sitting between them. Looked up from germline, CDR1 is SEHNR and CDR2 is FQNEAQ (reference sequence). The CDR3 is made up of 12 amino acids. The CDR3 here is CASSLLRETQYF. CDR3 DNA sequence: TGTGCCAGCAGCTTACTTAGAGAGACCCAGTACTTC.

This sequence joins TRBV5-4 and TRBJ2-7, with a weak D call TRBD1 (5 bases). The CDR3 is 14 residues long. The V and J ends lost 0 bases and 2 bases respectively, with 9 bases between them. The germline V gene encodes CDR1 SGHNT and CDR2 YYREEE (reference sequence). CDR3 loop: CASSLGQGPYEQYF. The CDR3 DNA follows: TGTGCCAGCAGCTTGGGCCAGGGCCCCTACGAGCAGTACTTC.

This clone was seen a single time. V is TRBV6-6 and J is TRBJ2-5, with unresolved D. This CDR3 is 12 amino acids long. Germline CDR1 is MNHNY and CDR2 is SVGAGI (reference sequence). Deletions cut 0 bases from V and 11 bases from J, with 10 bases between. The CDR3 region is CASSYSVMEQYF. The CDR3 bases are TGTGCCAGCAGTTACTCTGTAATGGAGCAGTACTTC.

This rearrangement joins TRBV28 to TRBJ2-1; D remains unclear. The germline CDR1 and CDR2 sequences are MDHEN and SYDVKM. The CDR3 sequence is 12 residues long. The V end lost 3 bases, the J end lost 7 bases, and 7 bases lay between the germline ends. CDR3 residues: CASSFRRNEQFF. CDR3 bases: TGTGCCAGCAGTTTTAGGCGGAATGAGCAGTTCTTC.